Shown below are 7 T cell receptor beta chains from a single sample sequenced in a study of Graves' ophthalmopathy and Graves' hyperthyroidism. Amplifying from RNA transcripts, the study obtained TCR beta CDR3 regions. First-round RT-PCR used HTBI primers; second-round multiplex PCR followed. TCRdb redid the calling of the multiplex PCR reads with MiXCR, one entry per CDR3 protein. Among about 550,000 distinct CDR3 sequences, less than 40% were seen once, and the ten largest hold less than 4.5%. Input material: peripheral blood or thyroid tissue (not recorded which). The receptors were sampled from an adult man with Graves' hyperthyroidism.

This clonotype was seen a few times. This sequence joins TRBV12-3 or TRBV12-4 and TRBJ2-7; D is undetermined. V lost 6 bases, J lost 0 bases, and 9 bases lay in between. This CDR3 region has 13 residues. The CDR3 bases are TGTGCCAGCAGCGCCCCCGGCTCCTACGAGCAGTACTTC. This codes for CASSAPGSYEQYF.

This clonotype turned up a few times. V and J are TRBV14 and TRBJ2-6; 7 bases fit TRBD2. CDR1 and CDR2 from the germline V gene are SGHDN and FVKESK. This CDR3 comprises 19 residues. Trimming removed 3 bases from V and 2 bases from J; junction bases left unmatched: 13. CDR3: CASSHRRAGHFTGANVLTF. CDR3 nucleotide sequence: TGTGCCAGCAGCCATCGCCGAGCGGGGCATTTCACTGGGGCCAACGTCCTGACTTTC.

This clonotype was counted at least ten times. CDR3 loop: CASSWGLADQETQYF. The CDR3 coding sequence is TGTGCCAGCAGCTGGGGACTAGCGGACCAAGAGACCCAGTACTTC. The V gene is TRBV7-9, the J gene TRBJ2-5; 11 nucleotides line up with TRBD2. The CDR3 has 15 residues. Losses at the gene ends were 4 bases for V and 0 bases for J; bases not matched to a gene: 1. Per the germline V gene, CDR1 is SEHNR and CDR2 is FQNEAQ (reference sequence).

In regard to this clonotype: This may be a read error: a much more frequent sequence differs by one nucleotide. The rearrangement uses TRBV13 and TRBJ2-7; D is unresolved. The CDR3 runs 13 residues. From germline, CDR1 is PRHDT and CDR2 FYEKMQ (reference sequence). The CDR3 DNA is TGTGCCAGCAGAGGGATTTCCTCCTGCGAGCAGTACTTC. This encodes CASRGISSCEQYF. Full variable domain (remainder filled in from reference TRBV13 and TRBJ2-7): AAGVIQSPRHLIKEKRETATLKCYPIPRHDTVYWYQQGPGQDPQFLISFYEKMQSDKGSIPDRFSAQQFSDYHSELNMSSLELGDSALYFCASRGISSCEQYFGPGTRLTVT.

Many counts were recorded for this clonotype. The V call is TRBV20-1, the J call TRBJ2-7; 11 positions match TRBD2. Germline V gene lookup returns CDR1 DFQATT and CDR2 SNEGSKA (reference sequence). Trimming removed 2 bases from V and 3 bases from J; junction bases left unmatched: 6. The CDR3 sequence is 15 residues long. The CDR3 region has the DNA TGCAGTGCTAGAAGGACTAGCGGGCGACTCTACGAGCAGTACTTC. It is translated as CSARRTSGRLYEQYF.

This clonotype was seen just once. This sequence joins TRBV20-1 and TRBJ1-5; 11 positions agree with TRBD1. V lost 1 base and J lost 5; bases outside the gene matches: 10. CDR1 and CDR2 from the germline V gene are DFQATT and SNEGSKA (reference sequence). The CDR3 is made up of 17 amino acids. CDR3 coding DNA: TGCAGTGCTAGAGTGGGACAGGGGGGAATTAGGGATCAGCCCCAGCATTTT. It translates to CSARVGQGGIRDQPQHF.

V and J are TRBV7-9 and TRBJ1-1; D not certain. The germline gives CDR1 SEHNR, CDR2 FQNEAQ (reference sequence). V dropped 11 bases and J dropped 10 bases, with 26 bases sitting between them. The CDR3 runs to 14 residues. The CDR3 region has the DNA TGTGCCTGGAGTGTAGACATAGGCTTTCTTCGAGCTTTCTTT. The encoded protein is CAWSVDIGFLRAFF.